These T cell receptor beta chains were read from a single sample in a study of early T cells in non-severe SARS-CoV-2 infection. MiXCR, run by TCRdb on the 5' RACE reads, gives a single entry per CDR3 protein. The data show around 29,000 distinct CDR3 sequences, with about 10% seen just once and roughly an eighth held by the top ten. What was sequenced was whole blood. The receptors stem from an adult who was a healthcare worker with PCR-confirmed SARS-CoV-2 infection or an uninfected control (not recorded which). Both conserved end residues are part of each CDR3. The D gene is left open where the match is weak. Clone size is given for some rows only: seen once, a few or many times, or a class if the clone is expanded.

CDR3aa,CDR3nt,v_gene,j_gene,abundance,len,d_gene
CASSLIENTEAFF,TGTGCCAGCAGCTTAATTGAGAACACTGAAGCTTTCTTT,TRBV7-7,TRBJ1-1,many,13,-
CASSSDRVNTEAFF,TGTGCCAGCAGCTCGGACAGAGTGAACACTGAAGCTTTCTTT,TRBV5-5,TRBJ1-1,-,14,-
CASSLAGGDTEAFF,TGTGCCAGCAGCTTGGCAGGGGGCGATACTGAAGCTTTCTTT,TRBV11-2,TRBJ1-1,many,14,TRBD1
CASSLRIEASEQFF,TGTGCTAGCAGCTTACGAATCGAAGCTTCTGAGCAGTTCTTC,TRBV7-7,TRBJ2-1,many,14,-
CASSTFRLGGQETQYF,TGTGCCAGTAGTACGTTTCGTTTGGGCGGCCAAGAGACCCAGTACTTC,TRBV19,TRBJ2-5,many,16,-
CASSQQGINYGYTF,TGTGCCAGCAGCCAGCAGGGGATTAACTATGGCTACACCTTC,TRBV4-2,TRBJ1-2,-,14,-
CASSQELQETQYF,TGCGCCAGCAGCCAAGAGCTCCAAGAGACCCAGTACTTC,TRBV4-3,TRBJ2-5,few,13,-
CSARGNTGELFF,TGCAGTGCTAGAGGCAACACCGGGGAGCTGTTTTTT,TRBV20-1,TRBJ2-2,-,12,-
CASRKVQGEQFF,TGTGCCAGCAGAAAGGTCCAGGGAGAGCAGTTCTTC,TRBV14,TRBJ2-1,many,12,-
CASSFSPGADTEAFF,TGTGCCAGCAGCTTTTCGCCGGGGGCGGACACTGAAGCTTTCTTT,TRBV7-2,TRBJ1-1,-,15,-
CASSLGRTFDTQYF,TGTGCCAGCAGCTTAGGACGGACGTTCGATACGCAGTATTTT,TRBV11-3,TRBJ2-3,few,14,-
CASSLTNQDTQYF,TGTGCCAGCAGCCTTACAAACCAGGATACGCAGTATTTT,TRBV5-6,TRBJ2-3,-,13,-
CASSLQTSGGTQYF,TGTGCCAGCAGCTTACAGACTAGCGGGGGTACGCAGTATTTT,TRBV7-9,TRBJ2-3,-,14,TRBD2
CATSTSRETQYF,TGTGCCACCAGCACCTCCAGGGAGACCCAGTACTTC,TRBV15,TRBJ2-5,few,12,-
CASSLVLGPETQYF,TGTGCCAGCAGCTTAGTTCTCGGGCCAGAGACCCAGTACTTC,TRBV11-2,TRBJ2-5,-,14,-
CASSTQGYNQPQHF,TGTGCCAGTAGTACACAGGGTTACAATCAGCCCCAGCATTTT,TRBV19,TRBJ1-5,-,14,-
CASSYSPGGGYTF,TGTGCCAGCAGTTACTCCCCAGGCGGTGGCTACACCTTC,TRBV6-6,TRBJ1-2,many,13,-
CSVERNTGELFF,TGCAGCGTTGAGAGGAACACCGGGGAGCTGTTTTTT,TRBV29-1,TRBJ2-2,medium-sized,12,-
CASTGNSYEQYF,TGTGCCTCGACCGGGAACTCCTACGAGCAGTACTTC,TRBV10-3,TRBJ2-7,-,12,-
CATQKGAKNIQYF,TGTGCCACCCAAAAGGGGGCCAAAAACATTCAGTACTTC,TRBV21-1,TRBJ2-4,-,13,-
CASSLGPGNTEAFF,TGTGCCAGCAGTCTAGGGCCAGGGAACACTGAAGCTTTCTTT,TRBV7-3,TRBJ1-1,few,14,-
CATTSDGGLNNEQFF,TGTGCCACCACCTCCGACGGGGGGCTGAACAATGAGCAGTTCTTC,TRBV6-2/TRBV6-3,TRBJ2-1,-,15,-
CASSRPGSYNEQFF,TGTGCCAGCAGCCGCCCTGGCTCCTACAATGAGCAGTTCTTC,TRBV5-6,TRBJ2-1,-,14,-
CASSPTGTGQETQYF,TGTGCCAGCAGCCCAACAGGGACTGGTCAAGAGACCCAGTACTTC,TRBV7-3,TRBJ2-5,-,15,-
CASSLSGGTGNQPQHF,TGTGCCAGCAGCTTATCCGGCGGGACAGGGAATCAGCCCCAGCATTTT,TRBV7-6,TRBJ1-5,medium-sized,16,TRBD1
CSVATSGNTGELFF,TGCAGCGTTGCGACTAGCGGCAACACCGGGGAGCTGTTTTTT,TRBV29-1,TRBJ2-2,many,14,TRBD2
CASSLRGRLLYGYTF,TGTGCCAGCAGTTTAAGGGGCAGGTTGCTTTATGGCTACACCTTC,TRBV12-3/TRBV12-4,TRBJ1-2,-,15,-
CASSVDRATETQYF,TGTGCCAGCAGCGTAGACAGGGCTACGGAGACCCAGTACTTC,TRBV11-2,TRBJ2-5,few,14,TRBD1
CAISEEQGASTEAFF,TGTGCCATCAGTGAGGAACAGGGGGCGAGCACTGAAGCTTTCTTT,TRBV10-3,TRBJ1-1,-,15,TRBD1